The 3 T cell receptor beta chains listed next were all sequenced from one sample in a study of shared clonotypes between healthy human individuals. Clones were read by immunoSEQ multiplex PCR, and TCRdb kept only the in-frame ones, dropping some. The table shows roughly 2 million clones, with over 85% occurring only once. The sequenced sample was naive CD4+ T cells sorted from blood. Subset given: CD45RA+ positively selected. These receptors were collected from a man aged 18 to 35 in good health.

The chain links TRBV6-5 to TRBJ1-2; possible D gene TRBD1, 6 bases. The germline gives CDR1 MNHEY, CDR2 SVGAGI. Trimming pared 2 bases from V and 5 bases from J, leaving 12 bases between. The CDR3 runs to 14 residues. The CDR3 loop reads CASSYQDSIYGYTF. CDR3 bases: TGTGCCAGCAGTTACCAGGACAGCATATATGGCTACACCTTC.

The count of this clone is one. The chain combines TRBV11-2 with TRBJ1-5, with TRBD1 matching 9 bases. The CDR3 covers 15 residues. Trimming took 4 bases from V and 5 from J; bases not matched to a gene: 6. The V gene's germline CDR1 is SGHAT and CDR2 FQNNGV. CDR3 sequence (DNA): TGTGCCAGCAGCTCCGGGGGACAGGGTTATCAGCCCCAGCATTTT. Residues: CASSSGGQGYQPQHF.

This rearrangement joins TRBV7-9 to TRBJ2-7; TRBD1 matches at 9 bases. Germline loops: CDR1 SEHNR, CDR2 FQNEAQ (reference sequence). With V trimmed by 5 bases and J by 5 bases, 10 bases remained unmatched. The CDR3 spans 15 residues. The CDR3 DNA follows: TGTGCCAGCAGCGTTGGGACAGGGCAGACCGACGAGCAGTACTTC. Protein sequence: CASSVGTGQTDEQYF.